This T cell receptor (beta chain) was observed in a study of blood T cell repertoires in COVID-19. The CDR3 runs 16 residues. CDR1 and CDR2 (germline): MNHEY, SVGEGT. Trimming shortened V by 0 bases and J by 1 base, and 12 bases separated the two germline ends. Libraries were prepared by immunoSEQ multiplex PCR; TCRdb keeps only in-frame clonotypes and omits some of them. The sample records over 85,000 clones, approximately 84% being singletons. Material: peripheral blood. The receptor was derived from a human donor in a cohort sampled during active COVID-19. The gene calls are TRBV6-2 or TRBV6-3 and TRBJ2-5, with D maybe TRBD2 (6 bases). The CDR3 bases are TGTGCCAGCAGTTACTCCCTCGGGGGAAGCCAAGAGACCCAGTACTTC. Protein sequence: CASSYSLGGSQETQYF.